This TCR beta chain is drawn from a study of blood T cells in healthy people across ages (dated by TCRdb to about 2015). In terms of the full investigation: Template switching captured roughly one uniquely barcoded TCR beta cDNA molecule per two T cells in model experiments. To track age-related changes in TCR beta repertoire diversity, the study relied on deep sequencing normalized with unique cDNA molecular identifiers. The donors were divided into four age groups: young (average around 16 years), middle-aged (approximately 41), aged (around 67) and long-lived (about 84). To avoid experimental bias, donors of different ages were randomly spread across the sequencing lanes. For two donors (one aged 18 to 29 and one aged 80 or older), the study analyzed two additional independent replicas of 1 million unique cDNA reads from the same blood draw.

Libraries were made using 5' RACE. For sequencing, an Illumina HiSeq 2500 was employed. A second roughly 6 to 12 cycle PCR used a sample-barcoded 5' primer and a J-beta primer mix. A template-switch 5' adaptor carrying 12 random nucleotides introduced a unique molecular identifier onto each TCR beta cDNA molecule. Each sample yielded at least 3 million CDR3-containing paired-end reads. All of the RNA was converted into first-strand cDNA using the Mint cDNA synthesis kit, with a TRBC-specific oligonucleotide serving as the primer. All cDNA was treated with uracil-DNA glycosylase and then went through a first 18-cycle PCR with the universal primers M1SS and BC2_uni_R. Processing in the source paper ran as follows. For normalization, 1 million high-quality reads, each with a distinct molecular identifier, were randomly selected from each sample. Instead of being binned into consensus sequences, reads with shared molecular identifiers were discarded. CDR3 identification, clonotype clustering and error correction used MiTCR with a Q25 quality threshold and the strictest error-elimination algorithm. A nonparametric unseen species model with Euler transformation was used to estimate lower-bound total TCR beta diversity. The raw public data were reprocessed by TCRdb itself: fastp quality trimming at Q25, MiXCR clonotype calling, in-frame beta chains only. Each entry merges the rows of one CDR3 protein and shows their most common DNA and genes. The V and J calls, along with clone size, are taken from TCRdb and not from the paper's own processing. This sample comprises 1.5 million to 2 million distinct CDR3 sequences, around half of them detected only once. The leading ten clones occupy 2.1% of the sample.

What the authors observed across the whole study: Because the CMV infection status of the donors was unknown, age-related changes in expanded clonotypes may potentially have been confounded. The long-lived group showed more naive CD4+ T cells, fewer expanded clones and increased TCR diversity than the aged group, suggesting age selection. As age increased, observed TCR beta diversity per million T cells dropped in a roughly linear way, and a significant reduction was already evident by age around 41. Because profiling used bulk unsorted PBMCs, naive and antigen-experienced compartments could not be compared conclusively. There was a strong correlation between observed TCR beta diversity and the percentage of naive T cells measured by flow cytometry. Estimates of total diversity based on one million sequenced T cells were regarded as lower bounds and as underestimates.

Deletion took 5 bases off V and 5 bases off J, with a span of 17 bases between the germline ends. The germline V gene specifies SGHVS as CDR1 and FQNEAQ as CDR2. The cysteine opens and the phenylalanine closes a CDR3 of 15 amino acids. The CDR3 DNA has 45 bases and is translated from base 1. Note on this clonotype: The specificity of this receptor is unknown. No base quality values were provided; no much bigger clone lies one nucleotide off.

The donors were roughly 39 Caucasian individuals from Russia, aged about 6 to 100 years, who were systemically healthy. Around 9.8 milliliters of peripheral blood were collected from each donor into EDTA-treated Vacutainer tubes. Ficoll-Paque density-gradient centrifugation was used to isolate PBMCs, with at least 7 million per sample. Total RNA was extracted from PBMCs with Trizol reagent, with at least 5.5 micrograms obtained per sample. For every donor, flow cytometry on a PBMC aliquot measured the percentage of naive CD45RAhigh/CD27high T cells. The source is a middle-aged woman in good health. The rearrangement joined TRBV7-8 to TRBJ2-3; TRBD2 is a possible D gene, resting on 6 matching bases. The sequenced sample consisted of blood. The CDR3 loop reads CASSQRGQGGDTQYF. The DNA reads TGTGCCAGCAGCCAACGCGGGCAGGGAGGAGATACGCAGTATTTT.